A single sample is the source of the 5 T cell receptor beta chains below, sequenced in a study of cytomegalovirus exposure and HLA in healthy donors (dated by TCRdb to the late 2010s). The protocol used for the library was the immunoSEQ multiplex PCR assay. For the multiplex PCR, a mixture combining 60 forward primers for TCR Vbeta segments and 13 reverse primers for TCR Jbeta segments was used. The source is immuneACCESS, and TCRdb retained only in-frame sequences with V and J called. Part of the clones is not carried over; for the studies checked, unresolved V genes explain less than half of this, and the remainder is unexplained. The sample table shows 95,000 to 150,000 clones, and under 85% are seen once. Roughly 3.5% of the sample goes to the ten largest clones. Sample: PBMCs. These receptors all stem from a human donor in good health.

The chain carries TRBV7-2 and TRBJ1-1; 7 nucleotides match TRBD1. Germline V lookup: CDR1 SGHTA, CDR2 FQGNSA. The CDR3 is made up of 15 amino acids. J lost 3 bases, V lost 5 bases, and 9 bases had no gene match. As DNA, the CDR3 is TGTGCCAGCAGCCCGTGGGACACAGGGGACACTGAAGCTTTCTTT. Amino acids: CASSPWDTGDTEAFF.

There are a few counts of this clone. The rearrangement joins TRBV5-1 to TRBJ1-1; TRBD1 matches 10 bases. CDR1 and CDR2 (germline): SGHRS, YFSETQ. CDR3 length equals 14 residues. V was clipped by 4 bases and J by 5 bases; unmatched bases: 5. CDR3: CASSQGQGKTEAFF. CDR3 bases: TGCGCCAGCAGCCAGGGACAGGGGAAGACTGAAGCTTTCTTT.

The genes are TRBV7-9 and TRBJ2-1; the match to TRBD2 covers 8 bases. V dropped 5 bases and J dropped 3; count of bases not matched to a gene: 12. The CDR3 length is 17 residues. Germline V gene data show CDR1 as SEHNR and CDR2 as FQNEAQ (reference sequence). The CDR3 here is CASSRRGGGLLYNEQFF. In DNA form, the CDR3 reads TGTGCCAGCAGCCGACGGGGGGGTGGGCTTCTCTACAATGAGCAGTTCTTC.

The chain couples TRBV5-6 to TRBJ1-2; the D gene is possibly TRBD1 (6 bases). Looked up from germline, CDR1 is SGHDT and CDR2 is YYEEEE. This CDR3 comprises 11 residues. Between the trimmed V and J ends, which lost 7 bases and 8 bases, there was a span of 12 bases. In DNA, the CDR3 is TGTGCCAGCCAAGGGGGAACCGGCTACACCTTC. It yields the protein CASQGGTGYTF. The full variable domain, completed using reference TRBV5-6 and TRBJ1-2, is DAGVTQSPTHLIKTRGQQVTLRCSPKSGHDTVSWYQQALGQGPQFIFQYYEEEERQRGNFPDRFSGHQFPNYSSELNVNALLLGDSALYLCASQGGTGYTFGSGTRLTVV.

The rearrangement links TRBV27 to TRBJ1-3; no definite D call. Germline values: CDR1 MNHEY, CDR2 SMNVEV (reference sequence). This CDR3 region has 12 residues. V was pared by 5 bases and J by 6 bases, with 8 bases between. The CDR3 region is CASSSNENTIYF. The CDR3 coding sequence is TGTGCCAGCAGTAGCAACGAAAACACCATATATTTT.